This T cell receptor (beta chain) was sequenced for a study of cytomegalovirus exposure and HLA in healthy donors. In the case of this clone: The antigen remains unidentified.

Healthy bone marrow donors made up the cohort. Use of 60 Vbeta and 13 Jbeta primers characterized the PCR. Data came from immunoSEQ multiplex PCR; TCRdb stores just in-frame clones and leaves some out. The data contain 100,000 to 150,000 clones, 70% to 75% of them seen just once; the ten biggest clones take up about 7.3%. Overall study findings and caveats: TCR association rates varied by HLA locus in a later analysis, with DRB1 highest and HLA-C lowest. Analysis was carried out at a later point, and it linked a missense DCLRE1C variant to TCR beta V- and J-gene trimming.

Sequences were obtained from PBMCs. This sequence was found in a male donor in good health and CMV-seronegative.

The CDR3 region has the DNA TGTGCCTGGAGGACTGGTGGACTGCAGTATTTT. It translates to CAWRTGGLQYF. The chain is built from TRBV30 and TRBJ2-3, with D possibly being TRBD2 (5 bases). The CDR3 runs 11 residues. The germline V and J ends were trimmed by 3 bases and 11 bases, with 12 bases remaining between them. Germline CDR1 reads GTSNPN; CDR2 reads SVGIG (reference sequence). Combining the CDR3 with reference TRBV30 and TRBJ2-3 gives the whole variable domain SQTIHQWPATLVQPVGSPLSLECTVEGTSNPNLYWYRQAAGRGLQLLFYSVGIGQISSEVPQNLSASRPQDRQFILSSKKLLLSDSGFYLCAWRTGGLQYFGPGTRLTVL.